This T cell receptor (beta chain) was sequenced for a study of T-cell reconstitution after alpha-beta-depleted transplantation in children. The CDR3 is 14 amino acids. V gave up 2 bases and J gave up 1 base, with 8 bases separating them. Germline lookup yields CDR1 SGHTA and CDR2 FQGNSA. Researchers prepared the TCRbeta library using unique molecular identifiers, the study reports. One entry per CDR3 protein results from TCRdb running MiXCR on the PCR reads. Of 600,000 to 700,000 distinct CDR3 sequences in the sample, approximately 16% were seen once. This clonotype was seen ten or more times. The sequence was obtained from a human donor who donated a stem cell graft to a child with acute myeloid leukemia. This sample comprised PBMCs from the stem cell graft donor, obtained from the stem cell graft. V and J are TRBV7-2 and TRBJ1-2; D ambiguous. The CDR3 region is CASSLNSHNYGYTF. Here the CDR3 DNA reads TGTGCCAGCAGCTTAAACAGTCATAACTATGGCTACACCTTC.